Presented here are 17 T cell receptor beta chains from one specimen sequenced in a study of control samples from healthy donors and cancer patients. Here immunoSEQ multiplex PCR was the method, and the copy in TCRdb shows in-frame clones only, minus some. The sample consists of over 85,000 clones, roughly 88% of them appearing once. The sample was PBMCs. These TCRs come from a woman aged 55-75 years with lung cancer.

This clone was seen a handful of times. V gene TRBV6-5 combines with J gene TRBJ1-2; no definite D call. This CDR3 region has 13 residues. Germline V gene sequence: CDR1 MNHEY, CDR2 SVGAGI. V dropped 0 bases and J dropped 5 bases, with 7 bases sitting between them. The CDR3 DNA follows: TGTGCCAGCAGTTACTCACAGATATATGGCTACACCTTC. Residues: CASSYSQIYGYTF.

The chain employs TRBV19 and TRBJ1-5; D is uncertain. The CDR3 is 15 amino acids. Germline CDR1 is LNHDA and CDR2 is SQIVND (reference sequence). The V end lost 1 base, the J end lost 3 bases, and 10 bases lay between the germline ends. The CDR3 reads CASSIVAGPNQPQHF. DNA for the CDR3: TGTGCCAGTAGTATAGTGGCAGGACCCAATCAGCCCCAGCATTTT.

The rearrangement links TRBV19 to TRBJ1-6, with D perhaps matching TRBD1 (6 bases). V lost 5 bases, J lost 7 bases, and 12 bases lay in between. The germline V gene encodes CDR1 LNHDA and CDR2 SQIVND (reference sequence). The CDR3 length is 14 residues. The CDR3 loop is CASSHRDMNSPLHF. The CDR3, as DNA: TGTGCCAGTAGTCACCGGGACATGAATTCACCCCTCCACTTT.

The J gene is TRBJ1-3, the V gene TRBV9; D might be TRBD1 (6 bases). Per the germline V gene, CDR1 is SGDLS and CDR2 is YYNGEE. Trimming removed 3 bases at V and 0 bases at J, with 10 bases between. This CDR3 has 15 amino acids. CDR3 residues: CASSGGHFSGNTIYF. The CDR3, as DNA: TGTGCCAGCAGCGGGGGACATTTCTCTGGAAACACCATATATTTT.

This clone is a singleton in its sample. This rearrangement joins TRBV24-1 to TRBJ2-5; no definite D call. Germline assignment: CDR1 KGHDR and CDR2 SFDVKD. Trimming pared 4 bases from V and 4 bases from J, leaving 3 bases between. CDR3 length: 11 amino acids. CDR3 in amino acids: CATSDGETQYF. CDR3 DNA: TGTGCCACCAGTGACGGAGAGACCCAGTACTTC.

CDR3 nucleotides: TGTGCCAGCTCACCGTACCTGACATCGAACACCGGGGAGCTGTTTTTT. Translating it yields CASSPYLTSNTGELFF. The chain combines TRBV18 with TRBJ2-2; D gene uncertain. CDR3 size: 16 residues. V was trimmed by 3 bases and J by 0 bases, leaving 11 bases between them. Germline loops: CDR1 KGHSH, CDR2 LQKENI.

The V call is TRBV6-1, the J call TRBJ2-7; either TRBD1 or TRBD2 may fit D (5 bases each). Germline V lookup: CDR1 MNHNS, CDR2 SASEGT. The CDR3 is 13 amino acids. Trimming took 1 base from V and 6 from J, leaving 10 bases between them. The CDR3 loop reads CASSEVERGEQYF. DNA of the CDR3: TGTGCCAGCAGTGAAGTGGAGAGGGGCGAGCAGTACTTC.

DNA for the CDR3: TGTGCCAGCAGCCAAGAGACGGGCGAGGGCAATCAGCCCCAGCATTTT. Amino acid sequence: CASSQETGEGNQPQHF. V gene TRBV4-2 combines with J gene TRBJ1-5; no definite D call. Germline CDR1 is LGHNA and CDR2 is YNFKEQ. V lost 0 bases, J lost 2 bases, and 11 bases lay in between. This CDR3 region has 16 residues.

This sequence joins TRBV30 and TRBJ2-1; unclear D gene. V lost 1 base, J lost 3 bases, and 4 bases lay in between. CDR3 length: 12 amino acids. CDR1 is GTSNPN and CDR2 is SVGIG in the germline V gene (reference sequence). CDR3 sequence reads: CAWSGDYNEQFF. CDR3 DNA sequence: TGTGCCTGGAGTGGTGACTACAATGAGCAGTTCTTC. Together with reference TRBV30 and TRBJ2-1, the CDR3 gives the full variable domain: SQTIHQWPATLVQPVGSPLSLECTVEGTSNPNLYWYRQAAGRGLQLLFYSVGIGQISSEVPQNLSASRPQDRQFILSSKKLLLSDSGFYLCAWSGDYNEQFFGPGTRLTVL.

The CDR3 reads CASSRDTQGAGRGYTF. The DNA for the CDR3 is TGCGCCAGCAGCCGGGACACACAGGGAGCCGGGCGGGGCTACACCTTC. The rearrangement uses TRBV4-1 and TRBJ1-2, with D perhaps TRBD1 (6 bases). V was trimmed by 4 bases and J by 8 bases, leaving 23 bases between them. Germline V gene lookup returns CDR1 MGHRA and CDR2 YSYEKL. The CDR3 is 16 residues long.

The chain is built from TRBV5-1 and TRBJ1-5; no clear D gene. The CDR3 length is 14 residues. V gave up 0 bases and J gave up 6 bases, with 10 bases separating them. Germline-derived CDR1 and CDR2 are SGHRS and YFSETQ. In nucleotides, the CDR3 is TGCGCCAGCAGCTTGGAGGGTGCAAGTCAGCCCCAGCATTTT. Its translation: CASSLEGASQPQHF.

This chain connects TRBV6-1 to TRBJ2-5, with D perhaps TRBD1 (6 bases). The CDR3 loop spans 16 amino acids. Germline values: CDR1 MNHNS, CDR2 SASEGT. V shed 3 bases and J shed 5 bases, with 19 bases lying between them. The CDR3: CASSDPGTGSGETQYF. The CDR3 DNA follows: TGTGCCAGCAGTGACCCAGGAACAGGGTCCGGGGAGACCCAGTACTTC.

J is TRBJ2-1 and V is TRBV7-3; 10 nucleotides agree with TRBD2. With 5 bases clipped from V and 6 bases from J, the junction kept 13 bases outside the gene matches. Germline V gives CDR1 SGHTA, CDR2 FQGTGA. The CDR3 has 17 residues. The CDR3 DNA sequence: TGTGCCAGCAGCCCGGGGGCTAGCGGGAGTGGAGGCAATGAGCAGTTCTTC. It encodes CASSPGASGSGGNEQFF.

The CDR3 loop is CASSLAGGDQPQHF. CDR3 in DNA: TGTGCCAGCAGCTTAGCAGGGGGGGATCAGCCCCAGCATTTT. This chain uses TRBV7-2 with TRBJ1-5, with a possible D match to TRBD1 (6 bases). The CDR3 extends over 14 amino acids. CDR1 is SGHTA, CDR2 FQGNSA, per germline. V gave up 0 bases and J gave up 5 bases, with 8 bases separating them.

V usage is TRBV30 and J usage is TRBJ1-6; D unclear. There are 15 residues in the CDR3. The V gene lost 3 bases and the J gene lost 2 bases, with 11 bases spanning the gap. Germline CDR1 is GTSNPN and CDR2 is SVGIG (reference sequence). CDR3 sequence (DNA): TGTGCCTGGAGCCGAAGGGAGACCTATAATTCACCCCTCCACTTT. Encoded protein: CAWSRRETYNSPLHF.

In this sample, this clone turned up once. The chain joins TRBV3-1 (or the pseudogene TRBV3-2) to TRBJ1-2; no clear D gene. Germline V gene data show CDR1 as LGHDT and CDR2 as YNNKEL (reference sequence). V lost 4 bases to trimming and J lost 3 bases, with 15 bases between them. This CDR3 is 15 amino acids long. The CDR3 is CASSPASDGYYGYTF. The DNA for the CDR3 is TGTGCCAGCAGCCCCGCTTCGGACGGCTACTATGGCTACACCTTC.

CDR3 DNA sequence: TGTGCCAGCAGTCCTACAGGGGAGGGTTGGCCGAACACTGAAGCTTTCTTT. As protein: CASSPTGEGWPNTEAFF. The chain recombines TRBV27 with TRBJ1-1; TRBD1 matches 7 bases. V lost 5 bases and J lost 1; bases outside the gene matches: 13. The CDR3 consists of 17 residues. Germline CDR1 reads MNHEY; CDR2 reads SMNVEV (reference sequence).